This T cell receptor (beta chain) was captured in a study of monozygotic twins with inflammatory bowel disease. TCRdb re-called the 5' RACE reads and gives one entry per CDR3 protein, without DNA. This repertoire includes 200,000 to 250,000 distinct CDR3 sequences. The receptor was derived from a human donor with ulcerative colitis or Crohn's disease, or a healthy co-twin of an affected twin (not recorded which). Sequencing was carried out using blood.

The CDR3: CASSLGMRSEQYF. The V call is TRBV5-1, the J call TRBJ2-7. The CDR3 has 13 amino acids. Germline CDR1 SGHRS, CDR2 YFSETQ.